The 14 T cell receptor beta chains reported below all come from one sample, sequenced in a study of blood T cell repertoires in COVID-19. TCRdb keeps only in-frame clones here, not all; method: immunoSEQ multiplex PCR. Here the sample spans hundreds of thousands of clones, around nine tenths being singletons. Sequenced sample: PBMCs or T cells enriched from blood (not recorded which). These receptors were obtained from a woman aged 60-70 years who had recovered from COVID-19.

V gene TRBV5-6 combines with J gene TRBJ1-5; 8 nucleotides match TRBD1. V lost 1 base and J lost 4; bases outside the gene matches: 10. This CDR3 is built from 17 residues. Germline CDR1 SGHDT, CDR2 YYEEEE. The CDR3 DNA follows: TGTGCCAGCAGCTTGAGGGCAGGGGGCGATCGTAATCAGCCCCAGCATTTT. This sequence encodes CASSLRAGGDRNQPQHF.

The chain joins TRBV11-3 to TRBJ2-1; 7 bases map to TRBD2. J was trimmed by 3 bases and V by 5 bases; bases with no gene match: 1. Per germline, CDR1 SGHNT and CDR2 YENEEA. There are 13 residues in the CDR3. The CDR3 region has the DNA TGTGCCAGCAGCCGGACTAGCTACAATGAGCAGTTCTTC. It codes for CASSRTSYNEQFF.

This clone was detected once. V usage is TRBV3-1 (or the pseudogene TRBV3-2) and J usage is TRBJ1-2; TRBD1 aligns across 8 bases. Germline CDR1 is LGHDT and CDR2 is YNNKEL (reference sequence). CDR3 size: 16 residues. Trimming at V came to 3 bases and at J to 3 bases, leaving 9 bases not matched to a gene. This CDR3 reads CASSQVPGTGDYGYTF. Written as DNA, the CDR3 is TGTGCCAGCAGCCAGGTCCCAGGGACAGGTGACTATGGCTACACCTTC.

J is TRBJ2-4 and V is TRBV4-1, with D possibly TRBD1 on 6 matching bases. Germline V lookup: CDR1 MGHRA, CDR2 YSYEKL. CDR3 size: 19 residues. Trimming pared 4 bases from V and 0 bases from J, leaving 22 bases between. CDR3 amino acids: CASSPSSLQTGLAKNIQYF. DNA of the CDR3: TGCGCCAGCAGCCCTAGTTCCCTCCAGACAGGACTAGCCAAAAACATTCAGTACTTC.

This chain links TRBV2 with TRBJ2-3, with D possibly being TRBD2 (7 bases). The length of the CDR3 is 16 residues. From germline, CDR1 is SNHLY and CDR2 FYNNEI. Trimming took off 6 bases at V and 2 bases at J, with 18 bases between the two ends. CDR3: CASSDGGGRLTDTQYF. For the CDR3, the DNA is TGTGCCAGCAGCGATGGGGGGGGGCGACTCACAGATACGCAGTATTTT.

This clone was seen once. The V call is TRBV3-1 (or the pseudogene TRBV3-2), the J call TRBJ1-2, with D maybe TRBD1 (6 bases). The CDR3 spans 13 residues. Germline CDR1 is LGHDT and CDR2 is YNNKEL (reference sequence). Trimming shortened V by 11 bases and J by 1 base, and 14 bases separated the two germline ends. The CDR3 nucleotides read TGTGCCGCGTGGGACAACGGTAACTATGGCTACACCTTC. This codes for CAAWDNGNYGYTF.

The chain uses TRBV16 and TRBJ1-2, with TRBD1 matching 9 bases. CDR3 size: 13 residues. V lost 2 bases to trimming and J lost 8 bases; unmatched junction nucleotides: 3. Germline values: CDR1 KGHSY, CDR2 FQNENV. The CDR3 is CASSQMTGGGYTF. CDR3 nucleotide sequence: TGTGCCAGCAGCCAAATGACAGGGGGAGGCTACACCTTC.

The gene calls are TRBV13 and TRBJ1-4; a possible D gene is TRBD1 (6 bases). Germline V gene sequence: CDR1 PRHDT, CDR2 FYEKMQ (reference sequence). V lost 6 bases to trimming and J lost 10 bases, with 15 bases between them. The CDR3 consists of 13 residues. CDR3 residues: CASRPTGKGKLFF. DNA for the CDR3: TGTGCCAGCAGGCCAACAGGGAAGGGAAAACTGTTTTTT.

The rearrangement joins TRBV19 to TRBJ1-4; the match to TRBD1 covers 10 bases. The length of the CDR3 is 14 residues. Germline CDR1 and CDR2: LNHDA and SQIVND (reference sequence). V trimming: 6 bases; J trimming: 6 bases; junction bases outside the gene matches: 4. The CDR3 nucleotides read TGTGCCAGTAGCCGGGACAGGGGATATGAAAAACTGTTTTTT. Translated, it gives CASSRDRGYEKLFF.

This chain links TRBV11-3 with TRBJ1-2; a possible D gene is TRBD1 (6 bases). This CDR3 spans 12 amino acids. The V end lost 6 bases, the J end lost 5 bases, and 10 bases lay between the germline ends. Looked up from germline, CDR1 is SGHNT and CDR2 is YENEEA. The CDR3 bases are TGTGCCAGCAGTCAGGGGATTTATGGCTACACCTTC. Translating gives CASSQGIYGYTF.

The chain recombines TRBV5-1 with TRBJ2-1; the match to TRBD1 covers 9 bases. The CDR3 is 17 residues long. Germline V CDR1 and CDR2: SGHRS, YFSETQ. The ends lost 4 bases at V and 0 bases at J; junction bases unmatched: 8. CDR3 DNA: TGCGCCAGCAGCCCAGGACAGGGGTTTTCCTCCTACAATGAGCAGTTCTTC. Translating gives CASSPGQGFSSYNEQFF. The whole variable domain, filled in from reference TRBV5-1 and TRBJ2-1, reads KAGVTQTPRYLIKTRGQQVTLSCSPISGHRSVSWYQQTPGQGLQFLFEYFSETQRNKGNFPGRFSGRQFSNSRSEMNVSTLELGDSALYLCASSPGQGFSSYNEQFFGPGTRLTVL.

The J gene is TRBJ1-1, the V gene TRBV15; D not certain. CDR3 length: 13 residues. CDR1 and CDR2 (germline): LNHNV, YYDKDF (reference sequence). Trimming pared 1 base from V and 10 bases from J, leaving 13 bases between. CDR3 bases: TGTGCCACCAGCAGAGCCCTAGGAAGAGGAGCTTTCTTT. Protein: CATSRALGRGAFF. Together with reference TRBV15 and TRBJ1-1, the CDR3 gives the full variable domain: DAMVIQNPRYQVTQFGKPVTLSCSQTLNHNVMYWYQQKSSQAPKLLFHYYDKDFNNEADTPDNFQSRRPNTSFCFLDIRSPGLGDTAMYLCATSRALGRGAFFGQGTRLTVV.

This chain uses TRBV3-1 (or the pseudogene TRBV3-2) with TRBJ2-1; 7 bases are shared with TRBD1. CDR1 LGHDT and CDR2 YNNKEL come from the germline V gene (reference sequence). The CDR3 contains 13 residues. V lost 1 base and J lost 6; bases outside the gene matches: 0. CDR3 region: CASSQGTGNEQFF. The DNA of the CDR3 is TGTGCCAGCAGCCAAGGGACAGGCAATGAGCAGTTCTTC.

The chain links TRBV28 to TRBJ2-7; tentative D call: TRBD2 (7 bases). V gave up 6 bases and J gave up 5 bases, with 11 bases separating them. This CDR3 region has 12 residues. The germline CDR1 and CDR2 sequences are MDHEN and SYDVKM. The CDR3 reads CASRGGRNEQYF. DNA for the CDR3: TGTGCCAGCAGGGGGGGGCGGAACGAGCAGTACTTC.